The 15 T cell receptor beta chains below come from one sample, sequenced in a study of blood T cell repertoires in COVID-19 (dated by TCRdb to 2020 to 2021). Library prep was done by the immunoSEQ multiplex PCR assay. Entries here come from immuneACCESS through TCRdb and include only in-frame sequences with V and J called. Some clones fail to appear in such tables; in the studies checked, an unresolved V gene covers under half of the shortfall, and the cause of the remainder is unknown. In this sample the table shows some 220,000 clones, approximately 85% of which occur a single time. The ten top clones hold roughly 4.6% of the sample. What was sequenced was peripheral blood. These receptor sequences come from a man aged 45 to 65 with COVID-19, enrolled during active disease.

CDR3 region: CASSRGSYEQYF. The CDR3 DNA sequence: TGTGCCAGCTCACGGGGTTCCTACGAGCAGTACTTC. The rearrangement joins TRBV12-3 or TRBV12-4 to TRBJ2-7; tentative D call: TRBD2 (5 bases). This CDR3 is built from 12 residues. V was trimmed by 8 bases and J by 1 base, leaving 9 bases between them.

V gene TRBV6-2 or TRBV6-3 combines with J gene TRBJ2-1, with 15 bases lining up with TRBD2. V shed 5 bases and J 7 bases; nucleotides not matched to a gene: 6. This CDR3 is built from 16 residues. Germline-derived CDR1 and CDR2 are MNHEY and SVGEGT. CDR3 sequence (DNA): TGTGCCAGCAGTACAGGACTAGCGGGGGGGCGGAATGAGCAGTTCTTC. Translated: CASSTGLAGGRNEQFF.

The V and J genes are TRBV25-1 and TRBJ2-7; a possible D gene is TRBD1 (6 bases). The germline CDR1 and CDR2 sequences are MGHDK and SYGVNS. Trimming pared 4 bases from V and 3 bases from J, leaving 13 bases between. The length of the CDR3 is 14 residues. The CDR3: CASSARTVSYEQYF. The CDR3 nucleotides read TGTGCCAGCAGTGCTAGGACAGTTAGCTACGAGCAGTACTTC.

This chain uses TRBV3-1 (or the pseudogene TRBV3-2) with TRBJ2-7, with TRBD1 matching 8 bases. The CDR3 is made up of 14 amino acids. The trim removed 4 bases at V and 9 bases at J, leaving 11 bases unmatched. CDR1 and CDR2 (germline): LGHDT, YNNKEL (reference sequence). The CDR3 is CASSPSQGQVRQYF. DNA for the CDR3: TGTGCCAGCAGCCCCTCCCAGGGACAGGTTCGGCAGTACTTC.

The rearrangement joins TRBV30 to TRBJ2-3; 10 nucleotides line up with TRBD2. The J segment lost 2 bases and the V segment lost 5 bases, leaving 7 bases of the junction unmatched. Germline V CDR1 and CDR2: GTSNPN, SVGIG (reference sequence). This CDR3 is built from 15 residues. CDR3 in amino acids: CAWGNSGGFTDTQYF. CDR3 coding DNA: TGTGCCTGGGGTAATAGCGGGGGGTTCACAGATACGCAGTATTTT.

The chain carries TRBV6-2 or TRBV6-3 and TRBJ2-5, with 11 bases that match TRBD1. Germline CDR1 reads MNHEY; CDR2 reads SVGEGT. With V trimmed by 6 bases and J by 4 bases, 10 bases remained unmatched. The CDR3 spans 16 residues. DNA for the CDR3: TGTGCCAGCAGCCCTGGAGGGACAGGGGGAAGAGAGACCCAGTACTTC. It codes for CASSPGGTGGRETQYF.

The gene calls are TRBV9 and TRBJ2-5; 8 bases fit TRBD2. V trimming: 3 bases; J trimming: 3 bases; junction bases outside the gene matches: 7. From germline, CDR1 is SGDLS and CDR2 YYNGEE. The CDR3 extends over 15 amino acids. DNA of the CDR3: TGTGCCAGCAGCGCGGGGGGGCACCAAAAAGAGACCCAGTACTTC. Protein product: CASSAGGHQKETQYF.

The rearrangement links TRBV9 to TRBJ1-2; TRBD1 might be the D (5 bases). This CDR3 has 13 residues. The ends were cut back, 2 bases at V and 5 bases at J, with 10 bases in the middle. Germline CDR1 reads SGDLS; CDR2 reads YYNGEE. This CDR3 is CASSVQGGYGYTF. The CDR3 DNA is TGTGCCAGCAGCGTGCAGGGCGGATATGGCTACACCTTC.

Written as DNA, the CDR3 is TGTGCCAGCAGTTCCCTAAATGAAAAACTGTTTTTT. This translates into CASSSLNEKLFF. The chain uses TRBV12-3 or TRBV12-4 and TRBJ1-4; D remains ambiguous. Trimming pared 4 bases from V and 5 bases from J, leaving 5 bases between. This CDR3 contains 12 residues.

This chain uses TRBV11-2 with TRBJ2-7; possibly TRBD1 for D (5 bases). V was clipped by 6 bases and J by 5 bases, with 17 bases between them. This CDR3 is built from 14 residues. The germline V gene encodes CDR1 SGHAT and CDR2 FQNNGV. The CDR3: CASSRGDWFDEQYF. The DNA for the CDR3 is TGTGCCAGCAGTAGGGGCGACTGGTTCGACGAGCAGTACTTC.

The chain links TRBV5-4 to TRBJ1-6; D gene uncertain. The CDR3 contains 16 residues. V lost 1 base and J lost 9, with 17 bases in between. Germline lookup yields CDR1 SGHNT and CDR2 YYREEE (reference sequence). In DNA form, the CDR3 reads TGTGCCAGCAGCTTGAATGGGCAGAGCAGAATTTCACCCCTCCACTTT. Encoded protein: CASSLNGQSRISPLHF.

The chain joins TRBV7-8 to TRBJ1-2, with 8 bases identical to TRBD1. The CDR3 is 13 amino acids. The germline V gene encodes CDR1 SGHVS and CDR2 FQNEAQ. V lost 4 bases to trimming and J lost 8 bases; unmatched junction nucleotides: 6. The CDR3 sequence is CASSSSRQGGYTF. CDR3 bases: TGTGCCAGCAGCTCTAGTAGACAGGGGGGCTACACCTTC.

This clone was counted only a few times. The chain joins TRBV30 to TRBJ2-7, with D tentatively TRBD2 (7 bases). Germline V gene lookup returns CDR1 GTSNPN and CDR2 SVGIG (reference sequence). The V gene lost 8 bases and the J gene lost 0 bases, with 17 bases spanning the gap. CDR3 length equals 14 residues. The CDR3 coding sequence is TGTGCCGTGGGTGTGGGGGGGCCCTCCTACGAGCAGTACTTC. It translates to CAVGVGGPSYEQYF.

The chain couples TRBV6-2 or TRBV6-3 to TRBJ2-5; 9 bases line up with TRBD2. The CDR3 is made up of 18 amino acids. Looked up from germline, CDR1 is MNHEY and CDR2 is SVGEGT. V was clipped by 0 bases and J by 1 base; unmatched bases: 9. Here the CDR3 reads CASSYSKISGGFQETQYF. The CDR3 DNA reads TGTGCCAGCAGTTACTCGAAGATTAGCGGGGGCTTCCAAGAGACCCAGTACTTC.

This chain uses TRBV18 with TRBJ2-5; 8 nucleotides align to TRBD2. V trimming: 2 bases; J trimming: 1 base; junction bases outside the gene matches: 3. Germline V lookup: CDR1 KGHSH, CDR2 LQKENI. The CDR3 extends over 15 amino acids. CDR3 amino acids: CASSPNSGAQETQYF. DNA for the CDR3: TGTGCCAGCTCACCAAATAGCGGGGCCCAAGAGACCCAGTACTTC. The whole variable domain, filled in from reference TRBV18 and TRBJ2-5, reads NAGVMQNPRHLVRRRGQEARLRCSPMKGHSHVYWYRQLPEEGLKFMVYLQKENIIDESGMPKERFSAEFPKEGPSILRIQQVVRGDSAAYFCASSPNSGAQETQYFGPGTRLLVL.